Each of the 14 T cell receptor beta chains below was sequenced from the same sample in a study of T cells after yellow fever vaccination. TCRdb ran MiXCR on the 5' RACE reads and lists one entry per CDR3 protein. The sample comprises some 110,000 distinct CDR3 sequences, roughly 8.4% of which are singletons, and around 25% rests with the top ten. The material was CD8+ T cells sorted from PBMCs, obtained 45 days after the yellow fever booster vaccination. The source is a man between 25 and 39 years old who received the YFV17D yellow fever vaccine.

Turning to this clonotype: One base away lies a much larger clone, so this may be a sequencing read error. The chain carries TRBV11-2 and TRBJ2-7; maybe TRBD1 (6 bases). The CDR3 loop spans 13 amino acids. From germline, CDR1 is SGHAT and CDR2 FQNNGV. Deletions cut 5 bases from V and 10 bases from J, with 18 bases between. CDR3: CASSRHRESDQYF. The CDR3 DNA is TGTGCCAGCAGCCGCCACAGGGAGTCCGACCAGTACTTC.

This clonotype was counted a few times. The chain combines TRBV5-6 with TRBJ2-7; 12 nucleotides line up with TRBD1. The CDR3 loop spans 16 amino acids. CDR1 is SGHDT and CDR2 is YYEEEE in the germline V gene. V lost 4 bases, J lost 5 bases, and 10 bases stayed unmatched. This CDR3 is CASSHLTGTGGNEQYF. CDR3 coding DNA: TGTGCCAGCAGCCATCTCACCGGGACAGGGGGCAACGAGCAGTACTTC.

This clonotype was recorded once. A much more abundant neighbour one base away suggests this may be a read error. CDR3 loop: CASRQDAGLGGYTF. The CDR3 DNA reads TGCGCCAGCAGGCAAGATGCGGGACTGGGTGGCTACACCTTC. The genes are TRBV4-3 and TRBJ1-2; maybe TRBD1 (5 bases). In germline, CDR1 is LGHNA, CDR2 YSLEER. The CDR3 is 14 amino acids.

This clonotype showed up many times. The chain combines TRBV6-2 or TRBV6-3 with TRBJ1-2, with a tentative D call TRBD1 (6 bases). CDR1 is MNHEY and CDR2 is SVGEGT in the germline V gene. The CDR3 consists of 16 residues. The V end was cut by 0 bases, the J end by 6 bases, with 17 bases between. The chain's CDR3 is CASSYSRAGVAHGYTF. In DNA, the CDR3 is TGTGCCAGCAGTTACTCGCGTGCAGGGGTTGCGCATGGCTACACCTTC.

The gene calls are TRBV5-1 and TRBJ2-7, with 7 bases that match TRBD1. CDR3 size: 15 residues. Germline assignment: CDR1 SGHRS and CDR2 YFSETQ. The ends lost 7 bases at V and 4 bases at J; junction bases unmatched: 14. This CDR3 reads CASAPTGFNWYEQYF. The DNA of the CDR3 is TGCGCCAGCGCTCCGACAGGGTTTAATTGGTACGAGCAGTACTTC.

This clonotype has more than one count but fewer than ten. The chain uses TRBV29-1 and TRBJ2-3, with D hard to call. V was cut by 1 base and J by 0 bases, with 11 bases left in between. The CDR3 covers 15 residues. Germline loops: CDR1 SQVTM, CDR2 ANQGSEA. The CDR3 sequence: CSVEVALSSTDTQYF. CDR3 in DNA: TGCAGCGTTGAAGTGGCCCTTTCGAGCACAGATACGCAGTATTTT.

This clonotype has a handful of counts. This sequence joins TRBV15 and TRBJ2-7; 7 positions match TRBD2. Germline V gene lookup returns CDR1 LNHNV and CDR2 YYDKDF (reference sequence). V shed 9 bases and J 3 bases; nucleotides not matched to a gene: 11. This CDR3 region has 14 residues. The CDR3 DNA sequence: TGTGCCACGCAACAGGCGGCGGGAGACTACGAGCAGTACTTC. It specifies CATQQAAGDYEQYF.

This clonotype was picked up a small number of times. The junction shows a germline mismatch at one end, possibly a read error. The V gene is TRBV27, the J gene TRBJ2-5, with D tentatively TRBD2 (6 bases). Germline values: CDR1 MNHEY, CDR2 SMNVEV (reference sequence). CDR3 size: 14 residues. The CDR3 is CARSSLSSAETQYF. For the CDR3, the DNA is TGTGCCAGAAGTTCCCTCTCTAGCGCCGAGACCCAGTACTTC.

This clonotype was counted many times. The chain couples TRBV21-1 to TRBJ1-1; no check of the table's D call, TRBD1, against the DNA was made. TRBV21-1 is an annotated pseudogene. The CDR3 covers 15 residues. The CDR3 loop is CASRRQGGRCTEAFF. In DNA form, the CDR3 reads TGTGCCAGTCGACGACAGGGAGGGAGGTGCACTGAAGCTTTCTTT.

This chain links TRBV21-1 with TRBJ1-1. TRBV21-1 counts as a pseudogene. The CDR3 runs to 16 residues. The CDR3 loop reads CASSLSRVGVNTEAFF. In DNA form, the CDR3 reads TGTGCCAGCAGCCTCTCGCGAGTGGGGGTGAACACTGAAGCTTTCTTT.

The chain has TRBV15 and TRBJ2-4; D is perhaps TRBD2 (6 bases). V was pared by 9 bases and J by 6 bases, with 9 bases between. The CDR3 is made up of 11 amino acids. Germline V CDR1 and CDR2: LNHNV, YYDKDF (reference sequence). The CDR3 nucleotides read TGTGCCACGGAGGGTGGAAACATTCAGTACTTC. This codes for CATEGGNIQYF.

This clonotype was picked up many times. This chain links TRBV20-1 with TRBJ1-1, with a weak D call TRBD1 (6 bases). Germline V gene data show CDR1 as DFQATT and CDR2 as SNEGSKA (reference sequence). V was shortened by 2 bases and J by 0 bases, with 10 bases between the two germline ends. The CDR3 extends over 14 amino acids. CDR3 coding DNA: TGCAGTGCTAGACCTACAGGGATGAACACTGAAGCTTTCTTT. As protein: CSARPTGMNTEAFF.

This clonotype has ten or more counts. V and J are TRBV18 and TRBJ2-7; tentative D call: TRBD1 (5 bases). Germline V gene lookup returns CDR1 KGHSH and CDR2 LQKENI. The CDR3 is made up of 14 amino acids. Trimming took 3 bases from V and 4 from J, leaving 13 bases between them. The DNA of the CDR3 is TGTGCCAGCTCACCCCTGGACACACATTACGAGCAGTACTTC. Its translation is CASSPLDTHYEQYF.

This clonotype was counted ten times or more. The rearrangement joins TRBV12-3 or TRBV12-4 to TRBJ2-3; D is possibly TRBD1 (6 bases). V gave up 4 bases and J gave up 6 bases, with 11 bases separating them. This CDR3 spans 13 amino acids. The CDR3 sequence: CASSSDSKDTQYF. The CDR3 region has the DNA TGTGCCAGCAGTTCGGACAGTAAGGATACGCAGTATTTT.